This TCR beta chain is drawn from a study of OX40 agonist ivuxolimab in advanced cancers. Study summary: An anti-OX40 (CD134) antibody with agonistic activity, ivuxolimab, was administered to patients. Every 2 weeks, ivuxolimab was infused into the patients intravenously at between 0.01 and 10 mg/kg. Study-level points and caveats: At 0.1 to 3.0 mg/kg, CD4+ and CD8+ blood T cells expanded clonally by week 6.

On this clone itself: As yet, its antigen is unknown.

The CDR3 consists of 14 residues. Germline V gives CDR1 LGHNA, CDR2 YSLEER. Germline trimming cut 3 bases from V and 6 bases from J; bases unmatched to any gene: 2. Repertoires were generated with immunoSEQ multiplex PCR, while TCRdb's copy carries only in-frame clones and drops some. Among 25,000 or so clones listed, just under 75% were seen once. This TCR came from an adult with an advanced solid tumor such as melanoma, head and neck, liver or kidney cancer. J is TRBJ1-6 and V is TRBV4-3, with 7 nucleotides matching TRBD1. Here the sequenced sample was CD4+ or CD8+ T cells sorted from blood, taken in a trial of the OX40 agonist ivuxolimab. CDR3 nucleotide sequence: TGCGCCAGCAGCCATGGGACAGTTAATTCACCCCTCCACTTT. Translated, it gives CASSHGTVNSPLHF.